This T cell receptor beta chain was profiled in a study of blood T cell repertoires in COVID-19. CDR3 length equals 15 residues. Trimming took 1 base from V and 8 from J; bases not matched to a gene: 8. Germline CDR1 and CDR2: SEHNR and FQNEAQ (reference sequence). Profiling relied on immunoSEQ multiplex PCR, and the TCRdb table lists in-frame clones only, not all of them. This table has 150,000 to 200,000 clones, around 90% appearing once. The chain is built from TRBV7-9 and TRBJ2-4; 7 nucleotides align to TRBD1. Sequencing was done on a sample of peripheral blood. The receptor's source is a man aged 60-69 years with acute or convalescent COVID-19. The CDR3: CASSLGSRGIDIQYF. In nucleotides, the CDR3 is TGTGCCAGCAGCTTAGGGTCCAGGGGGATAGACATTCAGTACTTC.